The sequence of this TCR beta chain was determined in a study of OX40 agonist ivuxolimab in advanced cancers. CDR3 size: 12 residues. Germline V lookup: CDR1 MDHEN, CDR2 SYDVKM. V trimming: 7 bases; J trimming: 11 bases; junction bases outside the gene matches: 10. The table came from immunoSEQ multiplex PCR; TCRdb's copy has only in-frame clones and leaves some out. The table shows around 23,000 clones, with 77% occurring only once. This material consisted of CD4+ or CD8+ T cells sorted from blood, taken in a trial of the OX40 agonist ivuxolimab. This sequence joins TRBV28 and TRBJ1-1, with 7 bases matching TRBD1. The TCR originated in an adult with an advanced solid tumor such as melanoma, head and neck, liver or kidney cancer. CDR3: CASTIATGKAFF. In DNA form, the CDR3 reads TGTGCCAGCACCATTGCGACAGGGAAGGCTTTCTTT.